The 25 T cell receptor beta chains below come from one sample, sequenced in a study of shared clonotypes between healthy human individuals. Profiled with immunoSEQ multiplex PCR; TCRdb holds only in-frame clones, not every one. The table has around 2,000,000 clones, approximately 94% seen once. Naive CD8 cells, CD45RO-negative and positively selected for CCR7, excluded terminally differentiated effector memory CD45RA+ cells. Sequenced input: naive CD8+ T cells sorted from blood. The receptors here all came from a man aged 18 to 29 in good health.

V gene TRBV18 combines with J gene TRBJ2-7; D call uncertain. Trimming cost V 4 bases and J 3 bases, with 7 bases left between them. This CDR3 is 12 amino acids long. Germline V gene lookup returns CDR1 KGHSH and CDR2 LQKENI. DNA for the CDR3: TGTGCCAGCTCACGCCCCTTCTACGAGCAGTACTTC. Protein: CASSRPFYEQYF.

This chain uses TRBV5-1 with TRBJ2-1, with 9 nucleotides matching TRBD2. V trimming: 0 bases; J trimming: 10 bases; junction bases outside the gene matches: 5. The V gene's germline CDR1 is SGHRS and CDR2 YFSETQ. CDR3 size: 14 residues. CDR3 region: CASSLEGTSQEQFF. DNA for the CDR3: TGCGCCAGCAGCTTGGAAGGGACTAGCCAGGAGCAGTTCTTC. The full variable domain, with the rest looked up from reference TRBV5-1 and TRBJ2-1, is KAGVTQTPRYLIKTRGQQVTLSCSPISGHRSVSWYQQTPGQGLQFLFEYFSETQRNKGNFPGRFSGRQFSNSRSEMNVSTLELGDSALYLCASSLEGTSQEQFFGPGTRLTVL.

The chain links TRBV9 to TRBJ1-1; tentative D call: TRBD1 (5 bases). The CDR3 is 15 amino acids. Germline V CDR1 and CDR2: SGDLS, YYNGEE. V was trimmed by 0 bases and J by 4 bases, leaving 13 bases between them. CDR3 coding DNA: TGTGCCAGCAGCGTAGTATCAGGGTTGACCACTGAAGCTTTCTTT. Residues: CASSVVSGLTTEAFF.

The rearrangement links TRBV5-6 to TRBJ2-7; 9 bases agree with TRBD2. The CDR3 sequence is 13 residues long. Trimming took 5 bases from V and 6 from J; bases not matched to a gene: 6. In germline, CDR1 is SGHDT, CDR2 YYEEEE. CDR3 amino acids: CASSKGLASEQYF. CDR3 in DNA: TGTGCCAGCAGTAAGGGACTAGCCTCCGAGCAGTACTTC.

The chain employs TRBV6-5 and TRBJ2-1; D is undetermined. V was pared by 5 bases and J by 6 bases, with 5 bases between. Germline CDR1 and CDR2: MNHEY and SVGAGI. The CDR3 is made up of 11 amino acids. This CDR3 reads CASSLPNEQFF. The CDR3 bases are TGTGCCAGCAGTCTCCCCAATGAGCAGTTCTTC.

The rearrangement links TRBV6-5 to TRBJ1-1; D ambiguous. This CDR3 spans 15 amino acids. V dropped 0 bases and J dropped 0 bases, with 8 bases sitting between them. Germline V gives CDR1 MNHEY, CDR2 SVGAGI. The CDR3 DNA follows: TGTGCCAGCAGTTACTCCACCAGCATGAACACTGAAGCTTTCTTT. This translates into CASSYSTSMNTEAFF.

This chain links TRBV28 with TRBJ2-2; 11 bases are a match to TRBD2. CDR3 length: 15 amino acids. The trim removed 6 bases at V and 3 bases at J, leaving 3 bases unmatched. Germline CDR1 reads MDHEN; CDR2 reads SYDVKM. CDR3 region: CASRGLAAYTGELFF. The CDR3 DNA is TGTGCCAGCAGGGGACTAGCGGCCTACACCGGGGAGCTGTTTTTT.

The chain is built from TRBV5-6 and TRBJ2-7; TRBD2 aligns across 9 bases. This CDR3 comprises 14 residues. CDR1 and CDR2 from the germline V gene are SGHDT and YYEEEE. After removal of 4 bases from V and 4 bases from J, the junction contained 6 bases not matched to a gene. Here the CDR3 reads CASSTGLALYEQYF. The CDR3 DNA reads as TGTGCCAGCAGCACCGGACTAGCGCTGTACGAGCAGTACTTC. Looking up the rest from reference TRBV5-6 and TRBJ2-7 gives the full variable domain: DAGVTQSPTHLIKTRGQQVTLRCSPKSGHDTVSWYQQALGQGPQFIFQYYEEEERQRGNFPDRFSGHQFPNYSSELNVNALLLGDSALYLCASSTGLALYEQYFGPGTRLTVT.

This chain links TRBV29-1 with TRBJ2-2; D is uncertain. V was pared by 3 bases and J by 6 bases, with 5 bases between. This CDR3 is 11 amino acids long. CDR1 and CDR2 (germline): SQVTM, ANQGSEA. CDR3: CSVELAGELFF. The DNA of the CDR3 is TGCAGCGTTGAGTTAGCCGGGGAGCTGTTTTTT.

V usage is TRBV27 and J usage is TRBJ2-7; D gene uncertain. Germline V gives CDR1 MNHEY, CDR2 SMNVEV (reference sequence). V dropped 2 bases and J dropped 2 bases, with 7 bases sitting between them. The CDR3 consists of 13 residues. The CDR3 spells CASSLAITYEQYF. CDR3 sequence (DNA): TGTGCCAGCAGTTTAGCAATTACCTACGAGCAGTACTTC.

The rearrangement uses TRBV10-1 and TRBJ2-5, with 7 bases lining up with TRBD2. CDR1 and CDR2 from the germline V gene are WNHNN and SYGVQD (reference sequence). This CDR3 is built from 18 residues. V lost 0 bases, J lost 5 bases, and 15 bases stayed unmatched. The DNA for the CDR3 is TGCGCCAGCAGTGAGTCGACTCTGGAGCGACTGGGGGGGGAGACCCAGTACTTC. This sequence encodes CASSESTLERLGGETQYF.

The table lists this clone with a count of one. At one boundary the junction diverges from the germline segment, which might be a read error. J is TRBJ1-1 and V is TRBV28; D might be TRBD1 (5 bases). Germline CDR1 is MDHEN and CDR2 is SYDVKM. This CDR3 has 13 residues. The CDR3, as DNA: TGTGCCAGCAGCCTCGGGACTGTCTTTATTCGGGCGTTT. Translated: CASSLGTVFIRAF. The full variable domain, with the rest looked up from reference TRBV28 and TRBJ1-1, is DVKVTQSSRYLVKRTGEKVFLECVQDMDHENMFWYRQDPGLGLRLIYFSYDVKMKEKGDIPEGYSVSREKKERFSLILESASTNQTSMYLCASSLGTVFIRAFGQGTRLTVV.

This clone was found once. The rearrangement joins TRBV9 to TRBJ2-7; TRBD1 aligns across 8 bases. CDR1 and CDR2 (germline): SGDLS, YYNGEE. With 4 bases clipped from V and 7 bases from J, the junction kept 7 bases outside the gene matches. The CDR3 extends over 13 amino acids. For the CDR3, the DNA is TGTGCCAGCAGCAAAGGACAGGGCGTTGAGCAGTACTTC. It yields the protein CASSKGQGVEQYF. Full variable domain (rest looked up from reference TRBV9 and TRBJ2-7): DSGVTQTPKHLITATGQRVTLRCSPRSGDLSVYWYQQSLDQGLQFLIQYYNGEERAKGNILERFSAQQFPDLHSELNLSSLELGDSALYFCASSKGQGVEQYFGPGTRLTVT.

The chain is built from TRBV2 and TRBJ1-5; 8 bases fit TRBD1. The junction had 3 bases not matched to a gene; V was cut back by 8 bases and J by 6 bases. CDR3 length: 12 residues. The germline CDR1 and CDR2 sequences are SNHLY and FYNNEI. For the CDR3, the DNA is TGTGCCAGCTCGACAGGGGTTCAGCCCCAGCATTTT. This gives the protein CASSTGVQPQHF.

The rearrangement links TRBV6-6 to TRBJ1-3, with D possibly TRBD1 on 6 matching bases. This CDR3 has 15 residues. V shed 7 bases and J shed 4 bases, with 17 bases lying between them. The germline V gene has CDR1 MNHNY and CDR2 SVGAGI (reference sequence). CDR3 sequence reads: CASITSGGAGNTIYF. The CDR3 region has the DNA TGTGCCAGCATAACCTCGGGGGGGGCCGGAAACACCATATATTTT.

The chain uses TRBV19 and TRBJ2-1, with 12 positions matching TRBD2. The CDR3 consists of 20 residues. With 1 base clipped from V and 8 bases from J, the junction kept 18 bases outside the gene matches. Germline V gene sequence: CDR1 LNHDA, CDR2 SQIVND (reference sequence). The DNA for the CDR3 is TGTGCCAGTAGTATAGTCACCCCCCCGACTAGCGGGAGTTTTACCTATGAGCAGTTCTTC. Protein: CASSIVTPPTSGSFTYEQFF.

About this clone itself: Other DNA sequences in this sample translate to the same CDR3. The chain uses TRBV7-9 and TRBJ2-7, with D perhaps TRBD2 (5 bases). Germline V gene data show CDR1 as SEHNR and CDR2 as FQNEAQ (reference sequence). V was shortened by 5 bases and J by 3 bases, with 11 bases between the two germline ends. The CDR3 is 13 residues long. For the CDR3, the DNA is TGTGCCAGCAGCCCAACGGGAAACTACGAGCAGTACTTC. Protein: CASSPTGNYEQYF. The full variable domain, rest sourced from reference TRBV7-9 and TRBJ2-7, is DTGVSQNPRHKITKRGQNVTFRCDPISEHNRLYWYRQTLGQGPEFLTYFQNEAQLEKSRLLSDRFSAERPKGSFSTLEIQRTEQGDSAMYLCASSPTGNYEQYFGPGTRLTVT.

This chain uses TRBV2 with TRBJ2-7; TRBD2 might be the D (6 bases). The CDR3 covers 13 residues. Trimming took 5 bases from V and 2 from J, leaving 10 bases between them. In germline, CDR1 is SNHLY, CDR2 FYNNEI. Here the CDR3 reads CASSFRTTYEQYF. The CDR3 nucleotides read TGTGCCAGCAGTTTCCGGACTACCTACGAGCAGTACTTC. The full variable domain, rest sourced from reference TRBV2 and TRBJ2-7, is EPEVTQTPSHQVTQMGQEVILRCVPISNHLYFYWYRQILGQKVEFLVSFYNNEISEKSEIFDDQFSVERPDGSNFTLKIRSTKLEDSAMYFCASSFRTTYEQYFGPGTRLTVT.

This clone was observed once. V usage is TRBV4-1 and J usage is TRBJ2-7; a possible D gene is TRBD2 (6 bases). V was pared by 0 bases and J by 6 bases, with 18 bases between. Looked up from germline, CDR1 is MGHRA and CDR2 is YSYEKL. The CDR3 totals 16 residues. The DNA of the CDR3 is TGCGCCAGCAGCCAAGATGTTCCCGGGGCCGGGGGCGAGCAGTACTTC. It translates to CASSQDVPGAGGEQYF.

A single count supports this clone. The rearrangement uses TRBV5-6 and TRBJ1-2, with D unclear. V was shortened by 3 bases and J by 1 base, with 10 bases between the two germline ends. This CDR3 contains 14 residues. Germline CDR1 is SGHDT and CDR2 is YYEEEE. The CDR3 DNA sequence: TGTGCCAGCAGCTACGGATCCCTTAACTATGGCTACACCTTC. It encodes CASSYGSLNYGYTF. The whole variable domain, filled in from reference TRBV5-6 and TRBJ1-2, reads DAGVTQSPTHLIKTRGQQVTLRCSPKSGHDTVSWYQQALGQGPQFIFQYYEEEERQRGNFPDRFSGHQFPNYSSELNVNALLLGDSALYLCASSYGSLNYGYTFGSGTRLTVV.

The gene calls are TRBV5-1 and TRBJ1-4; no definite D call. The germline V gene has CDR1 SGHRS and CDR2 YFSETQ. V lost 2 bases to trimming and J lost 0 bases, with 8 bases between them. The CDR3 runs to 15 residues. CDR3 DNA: TGCGCCAGCAGCTTAGTAGGATCAACTAATGAAAAACTGTTTTTT. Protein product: CASSLVGSTNEKLFF. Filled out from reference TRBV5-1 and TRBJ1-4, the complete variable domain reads KAGVTQTPRYLIKTRGQQVTLSCSPISGHRSVSWYQQTPGQGLQFLFEYFSETQRNKGNFPGRFSGRQFSNSRSEMNVSTLELGDSALYLCASSLVGSTNEKLFFGSGTQLSVL.

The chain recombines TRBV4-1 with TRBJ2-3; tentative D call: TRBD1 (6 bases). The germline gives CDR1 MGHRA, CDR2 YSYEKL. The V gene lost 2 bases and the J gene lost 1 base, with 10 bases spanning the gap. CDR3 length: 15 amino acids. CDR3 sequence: CASSQKPGGTDTQYF. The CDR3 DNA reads TGCGCCAGCAGCCAAAAACCAGGGGGCACAGATACGCAGTATTTT.

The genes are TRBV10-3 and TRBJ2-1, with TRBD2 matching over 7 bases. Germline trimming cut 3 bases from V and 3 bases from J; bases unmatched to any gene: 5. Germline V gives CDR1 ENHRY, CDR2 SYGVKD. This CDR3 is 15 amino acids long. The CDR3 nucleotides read TGTGCCATCAGTGAAGAAGGCGGGAGCTACAATGAGCAGTTCTTC. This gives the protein CAISEEGGSYNEQFF.

CDR3 loop: CAWTAGTSEQFF. The CDR3 nucleotides are TGTGCCTGGACCGCAGGAACAAGTGAGCAGTTCTTC. V is TRBV30 and J is TRBJ2-1; D ambiguous. The V end lost 4 bases, the J end lost 9 bases, and 13 bases lay between the germline ends. Germline CDR1 reads GTSNPN; CDR2 reads SVGIG (reference sequence). This CDR3 region has 12 residues. Looking up the rest from reference TRBV30 and TRBJ2-1 gives the full variable domain: SQTIHQWPATLVQPVGSPLSLECTVEGTSNPNLYWYRQAAGRGLQLLFYSVGIGQISSEVPQNLSASRPQDRQFILSSKKLLLSDSGFYLCAWTAGTSEQFFGPGTRLTVL.

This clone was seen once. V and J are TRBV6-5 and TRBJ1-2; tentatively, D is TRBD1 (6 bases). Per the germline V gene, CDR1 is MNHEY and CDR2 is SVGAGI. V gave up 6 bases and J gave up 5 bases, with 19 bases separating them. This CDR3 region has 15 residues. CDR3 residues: CASRSFVEGEYGYTF. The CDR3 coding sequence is TGTGCCAGCAGGTCGTTTGTGGAGGGGGAATATGGCTACACCTTC.